This T cell receptor (beta chain) was observed in a study of OX40 agonist ivuxolimab in advanced cancers. Study-level information: Patient treatment consisted of intravenous ivuxolimab administration every 2 weeks at 0.01 to 10 mg/kg. Three patients got partial responses; one had hepatocellular carcinoma and two had cutaneous melanoma. General study results and limits: Also showing low normalized T-cell clonal expansion were some of the nonresponders.

The table came from immunoSEQ multiplex PCR; TCRdb's copy has only in-frame clones and leaves some out. The sample has roughly 60,000 clones, approximately 85% seen once. About this clone itself: No antigen is known for it.

The J segment lost 5 bases and the V segment lost 2 bases, leaving 5 bases of the junction unmatched. The CDR3 covers 14 residues. CDR1 is LGHNA and CDR2 is YNFKEQ in the germline V gene. The chain uses TRBV4-2 and TRBJ2-5; TRBD2 agrees at 7 bases. Sequenced here: CD4+ or CD8+ T cells sorted from blood, sampled in a trial of the OX40 agonist ivuxolimab. This receptor was identified in an adult with an advanced solid tumor such as melanoma, head and neck, liver or kidney cancer. The CDR3 nucleotides are TGTGCCAGCAGCCAACAGGGAGGGGTGGAGACCCAGTACTTC. Residues: CASSQQGGVETQYF.